This T cell receptor beta chain was profiled in a study of blood T cells in healthy people across ages. Looked up from germline, CDR1 is DFQATT and CDR2 is SNEGSKA (reference sequence). The CDR3 is made up of 14 amino acids. Trimming took off 6 bases at V and 4 bases at J, with 19 bases between the two ends. At least 6.5 million PBMCs were isolated per sample. With a J-beta primer mix and a sample-barcoded 5' primer, a second PCR ran roughly 6 to 11 cycles. MiXCR, run by TCRdb on the 5' RACE reads, gives a single entry per CDR3 protein. The sample records about 680,000 distinct CDR3 sequences, roughly 50% being singletons.

Material for sequencing was blood. The sequence came from a woman aged 60-75 years in good health. This chain connects TRBV20-1 to TRBJ2-7, with D maybe TRBD2 (6 bases). CDR3 loop: CSANRPSGRYEQYF. For the CDR3, the DNA is TGCAGTGCCAACCGGCCGTCCGGGAGATACGAGCAGTACTTC.